Listed here is a single T cell receptor beta chain. Here immunoSEQ multiplex PCR was the method, and the copy in TCRdb shows in-frame clones only, minus some. Here the sample spans about 270,000 clones, around 86% being singletons. The data were taken from a study of blood T cell repertoires in COVID-19. Germline V gene sequence: CDR1 ENHRY, CDR2 SYGVKD. V lost 2 bases and J 6 bases, leaving 13 bases between the germline ends. The CDR3 is 15 amino acids. The sequencing input was peripheral blood. The receptor comes from a man in his forties or fifties with acute or convalescent COVID-19. The J gene is TRBJ1-4, the V gene TRBV10-3; D is unclear. Written as DNA, the CDR3 is TGTGCCATCAGTGAGAGAATCGACGGGGATGAAAAACTGTTTTTT. It codes for CAISERIDGDEKLFF.